The source of this T cell receptor (beta chain) is a study of T cell repertoires in cytomegalovirus infection. Study as a whole: Researchers turned to recently identified HLA-C-restricted CMV epitopes as well as well-studied HLA-B-restricted ones. Indicated by public TCR beta signatures were CMV infection and matching HLA type.

Germline V gene data show CDR1 as LNHDA and CDR2 as SQIVND (reference sequence). CDR3 length equals 13 residues. Whole-study findings and limits: The ex vivo response was dominated by HLA-C-restricted CMV-specific TCR beta clonotypes. CMV carriers with the relevant HLA were identified by cumulative public TCR beta family frequency.

TCRdb passed the reads through MiXCR, listing each CDR3 protein once. Of about 570,000 distinct CDR3 sequences in the sample, 35% to 50% were seen once. With regard to this clonotype: Its specificity is unknown. One end of the junction is discordant with germline, which a read error may explain.

The TCR originated in a human donor in good health (CMV status not recorded). Some clones in this sample may be carry-over from other donors' samples. This chain joins TRBV19 and TRBJ2-7; D remains unclear. The sequenced sample was cultured PBMCs, obtained from culture after CMV antigen stimulation. Written as DNA, the CDR3 is TGTGCCAGTAGCCCCAATAAAGGTTCCGAGCGGTACTTC. This codes for CASSPNKGSERYF.